This T cell receptor (beta chain) was documented in a study of T cell therapy after organ transplantation (dated 2019 in TCRdb). With respect to the entire study: Therapy products were autologous CMV-specific T cells expanded in vitro for about 2 weeks with a peptide pool of 30 HLA class I and II CMV epitopes. Patients were given up to 6 doses of T cells at 2-week intervals and were followed for 29 weeks after finishing therapy. Of the ten patients, eight were classified as clinical responders and two were classified as nonresponders. A median of 1.92 x 10^8 CMV-specific T cells was administered to patients across 2 to 6 intravenous infusions. Blood samples for the long-term post-therapy time point were taken 20 to 29 weeks after therapy ended. This study was a follow-up analysis of the TRBV repertoire from an open-label phase I trial that tested autologous CMV-specific adoptive T cell therapy in people who had received solid-organ transplants. Long-term post-therapy samples were available for only about 75% of the 10 patients.

Study-wide findings and limitations: The small number of expansions detected in nonresponders may be due to reduced sample coverage caused by poor CD8+ T cell yield. Fold change in CD8 clonality after therapy inversely correlated with pretherapy clonality, suggesting less biased repertoires were more receptive to remodeling. Before therapy, nonresponders had marked clonal expansions, and their repertoires changed minimally after therapy. Assessment of confounders such as concurrent antirejection and antiviral medications was prevented by the small cohort. Both transferred clonotypes and endogenous clonotypes not detected in the therapy products appeared to be included in post-therapy reconstitution.

Per the publication, the time point label means: 20-29 weeks after completion of therapy. Patients were solid-organ transplant recipients with drug-resistant/recurrent cytomegalovirus. Ten or so trial participants were chosen for repertoire analysis on the basis of the availability of post-therapy peripheral blood mononuclear cells. A BD FACSAria III was used to sort viable CD3+CD8+CD4- lymphocytes from PBMCs. The Qiagen DNeasy Kit was used to extract genomic DNA from sorted cells. Turning to this clone: The antigen it recognizes is unknown. Base qualities are not recorded, but no much larger clone differs from it by a single base.

As encoded in the germline V gene, CDR1 is MDHEN while CDR2 is SYDVKM. The CDR3 starts with the cysteine, ends with the phenylalanine, and has 16 residues. Of the read, only the CDR3 DNA is kept; its 48 bases are in frame from base 1. Relative to germline, V is 3 bases shorter and J is 4 bases shorter, with 18 bases between their ends. TRB CDR3 regions were amplified from genomic DNA with the immunoSEQ two-step, bias-controlled multiplex PCR assay. Sequencing of CDR3 libraries was carried out on an Illumina NextSeq 500. On the authors' methods: The immunoSEQ Analyzer platform was used for initial alignment and bioinformatics, including bias normalization against synthetic CDR3 analogs. V, D and J genes were annotated according to IMGT database definitions. Additional TRBV analyses were carried out with default settings in VDJtools version 1.1.10 and the R package tcR version 2.2.1.11. For the GLIPH analysis, version 1.0 was run with default settings. For CDR3 sequences with at least 5 reads, significant changes in clonotype frequency were assessed with a 2-sided binomial test and Benjamini-Hochberg correction (alpha = 0.01). In its TCRdb copy, this immuneACCESS table keeps in-frame sequences only and misses some clones. Where compared with another copy, unresolved V genes explain less than half of these, and the others have no known cause. D and trimming were read from the DNA, whereas the V and J calls and clone size are those reported in that table. In all, the sample holds 15,000 to 20,000 clones, and around 86% of those were seen once. The top ten hold roughly 30% of the sample.

Rearrangement joined TRBV28 to TRBJ1-2, and TRBD1 may be the D gene, going by 5 matching bases. This receptor was identified in a human patient who had received a solid organ transplant and had CMV disease. The graft donor may be the source of some T cells after a transplant. Sequences were derived from CD8+ T cells from blood, sampled after autologous CMV-specific T cell therapy. For the CDR3, the sequence is CASSFRPAGDLYGYTF. The DNA sequence is as follows: TGTGCCAGCAGTTTTCGCCCCGCGGGGGACCTCTATGGCTACACCTTC.